These T cell receptor beta chains were read from a single sample in a study of CD4 T cells in relation to SARS-CoV-2 and coronaviruses. These receptors are not linked to any known antigen. The assay was immunoSEQ multiplex PCR, and TCRdb's table has in-frame clones only and misses some. The profile shows tens of thousands of clones, 78% of them singletons. The sample taken for sequencing was CD4+ T cells from PBMCs, cultured in vitro. The receptors shown here come from a human donor in good health. Both conserved end residues are part of each CDR3. A D gene is named only where the DNA matches it firmly. Where a row states a size, it is once, few, many or the class of an expanded clone; other rows omit it.

V gene	D gene	clone size	J gene	CDR3 protein	CDR3 DNA
TRBV19	.	.	TRBJ1-5	CASNHGGGNQPQHF	TGTGCCAGCAACCATGGGGGCGGGAATCAGCCCCAGCATTTT
TRBV3-1/TRBV3-2	.	once	TRBJ2-5	CASSHVKGIGGRETQYF	TGTGCCAGCAGCCACGTAAAGGGGATCGGGGGGCGGGAGACCCAGTACTTC
TRBV5-4	.	.	TRBJ1-2	CASSLEGRVGGYTF	TGTGCCAGCAGCTTGGAGGGCAGGGTAGGCGGCTACACCTTC
TRBV14	TRBD2	.	TRBJ2-2	CASSRGGTNTGELFF	TGTGCCAGCAGCCGGGGGGGAACGAACACCGGGGAGCTGTTTTTT
TRBV28	TRBD1	.	TRBJ2-7	CASSQGQGASDWF	TGTGCCAGCAGTCAAGGACAGGGGGCTTCCGATTGGTTC
TRBV6-5	.	.	TRBJ1-2	CASSETSRRGYTF	TGTGCCAGCAGCGAGACGTCCAGGCGGGGCTACACCTTC
TRBV19	.	few	TRBJ1-1	CASSRPPYTEAFF	TGTGCCAGTAGTAGGCCCCCCTACACTGAAGCTTTCTTT
TRBV6-5	.	.	TRBJ2-3	CASSSPLGDTQYF	TGTGCCAGCAGTAGCCCCTTGGGAGATACGCAGTATTTT
TRBV9	.	.	TRBJ1-1	CASSVDGRPNTEAFF	TGTGCCAGCAGCGTAGACGGCAGACCGAACACTGAAGCTTTCTTT
TRBV25-1	TRBD2	.	TRBJ2-7	CASSGLAGIDEQYF	TGTGCCAGCAGTGGACTAGCTGGGATTGACGAGCAGTACTTC
TRBV30	.	.	TRBJ2-7	CAWSVLYEQYF	TGTGCCTGGAGTGTTCTCTACGAGCAGTACTTC
TRBV11-2	.	.	TRBJ2-3	CASSSGAWTDTQYF	TGTGCCAGCAGCTCAGGGGCTTGGACAGATACGCAGTATTTT
TRBV10-1	.	.	TRBJ2-4	CASSEVGGENIQYF	TGCGCCAGCAGTGAGGTTGGAGGGGAAAACATTCAGTACTTC
TRBV7-3	TRBD1	.	TRBJ2-7	CARQDRADEQYF	TGTGCCAGACAGGACAGGGCCGACGAGCAGTACTTC
TRBV29-1	TRBD1	.	TRBJ2-5	CSTDRGTTQYF	TGCAGCACGGACAGGGGGACGACCCAGTACTTC
TRBV5-6	TRBD1	.	TRBJ1-2	CASSFGWAGQENYGYTF	TGTGCCAGCAGCTTCGGCTGGGCGGGACAGGAGAACTATGGCTACACCTTC